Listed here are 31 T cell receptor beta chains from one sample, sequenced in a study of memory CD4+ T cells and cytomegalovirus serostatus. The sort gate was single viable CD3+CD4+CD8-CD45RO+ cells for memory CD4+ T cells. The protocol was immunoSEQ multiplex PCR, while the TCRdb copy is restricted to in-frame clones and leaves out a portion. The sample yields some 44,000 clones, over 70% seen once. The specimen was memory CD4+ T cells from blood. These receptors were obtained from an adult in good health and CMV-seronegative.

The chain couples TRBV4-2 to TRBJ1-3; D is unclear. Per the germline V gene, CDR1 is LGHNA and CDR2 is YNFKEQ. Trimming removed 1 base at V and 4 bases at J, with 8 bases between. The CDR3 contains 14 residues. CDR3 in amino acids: CASSQGGVGNTIYF. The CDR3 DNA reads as TGTGCCAGCAGCCAAGGGGGAGTCGGAAACACCATATATTTT.

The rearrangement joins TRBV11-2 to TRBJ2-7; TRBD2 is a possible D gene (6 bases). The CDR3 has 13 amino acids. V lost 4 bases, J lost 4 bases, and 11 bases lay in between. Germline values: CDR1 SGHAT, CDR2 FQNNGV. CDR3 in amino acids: CASSSWGLYEQYF. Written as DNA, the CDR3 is TGTGCCAGCAGCTCCTGGGGACTTTACGAGCAGTACTTC.

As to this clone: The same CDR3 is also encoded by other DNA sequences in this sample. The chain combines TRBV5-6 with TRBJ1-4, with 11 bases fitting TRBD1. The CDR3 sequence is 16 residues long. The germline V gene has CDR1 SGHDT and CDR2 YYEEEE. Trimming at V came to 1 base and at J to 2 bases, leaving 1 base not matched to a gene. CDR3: CASSLRDRGTNEKLFF. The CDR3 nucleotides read TGTGCCAGCAGCTTGAGGGACAGGGGGACTAATGAAAAACTGTTTTTT.

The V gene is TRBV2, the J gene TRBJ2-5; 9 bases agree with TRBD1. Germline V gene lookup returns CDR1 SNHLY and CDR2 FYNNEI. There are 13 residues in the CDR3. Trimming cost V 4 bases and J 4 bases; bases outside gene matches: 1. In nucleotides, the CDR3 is TGTGCCAGCAGTGGACAGGGGGGAGAGACCCAGTACTTC. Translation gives CASSGQGGETQYF.

Here the CDR3 DNA reads TGTGCCAGCAGCTTAGAGTCGGGACCCCTCCACTTT. As protein: CASSLESGPLHF. The chain has TRBV7-1 and TRBJ1-6; D is unresolved. TRBV7-1 falls under the ORF class, with uncertain function. This CDR3 spans 12 amino acids. V was clipped by 4 bases and J by 12 bases, with 10 bases between them.

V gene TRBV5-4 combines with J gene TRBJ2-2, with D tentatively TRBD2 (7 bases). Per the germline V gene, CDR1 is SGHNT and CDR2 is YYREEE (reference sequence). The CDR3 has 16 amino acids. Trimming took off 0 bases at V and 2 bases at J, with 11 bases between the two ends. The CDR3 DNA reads TGTGCCAGCAGCTTGGCCGGGGGGCACAACACCGGGGAGCTGTTTTTT. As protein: CASSLAGGHNTGELFF.

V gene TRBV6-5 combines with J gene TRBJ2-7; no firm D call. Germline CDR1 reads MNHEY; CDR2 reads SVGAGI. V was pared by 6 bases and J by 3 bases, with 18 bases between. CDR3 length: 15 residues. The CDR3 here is CASRPHQPGVYEQYF. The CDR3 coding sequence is TGTGCCAGCAGACCACACCAGCCGGGTGTCTACGAGCAGTACTTC.

Here the CDR3 DNA reads TGTGCCAGCAGCTTGATCCCGGGGAGATTTACTGAAGCTTTCTTT. This codes for CASSLIPGRFTEAFF. This chain uses TRBV5-6 with TRBJ1-1; D gene uncertain. This CDR3 is 15 amino acids long. In germline, CDR1 is SGHDT, CDR2 YYEEEE. V lost 1 base and J 5 bases, leaving 15 bases between the germline ends.

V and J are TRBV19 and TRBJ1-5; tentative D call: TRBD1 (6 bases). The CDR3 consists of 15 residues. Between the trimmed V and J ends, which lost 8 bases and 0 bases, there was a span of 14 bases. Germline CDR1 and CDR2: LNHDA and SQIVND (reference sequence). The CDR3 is CASLRTAFSNQPQHF. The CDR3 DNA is TGTGCCAGTTTGCGGACAGCCTTTAGCAATCAGCCCCAGCATTTT.

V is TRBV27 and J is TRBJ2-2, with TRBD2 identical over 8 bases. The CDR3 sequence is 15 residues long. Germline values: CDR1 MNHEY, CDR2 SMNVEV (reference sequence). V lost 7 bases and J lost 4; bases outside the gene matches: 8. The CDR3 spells CASTIAGTGTGELFF. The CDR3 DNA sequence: TGTGCCAGCACTATAGCGGGAACCGGCACCGGGGAGCTGTTTTTT.

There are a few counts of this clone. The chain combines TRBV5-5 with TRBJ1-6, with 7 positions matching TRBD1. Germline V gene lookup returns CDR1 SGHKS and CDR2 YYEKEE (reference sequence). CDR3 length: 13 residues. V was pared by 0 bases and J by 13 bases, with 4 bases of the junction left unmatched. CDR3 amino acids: CASSLEGARPLHF. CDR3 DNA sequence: TGTGCCAGCAGCTTGGAGGGGGCGCGTCCCCTCCACTTT.

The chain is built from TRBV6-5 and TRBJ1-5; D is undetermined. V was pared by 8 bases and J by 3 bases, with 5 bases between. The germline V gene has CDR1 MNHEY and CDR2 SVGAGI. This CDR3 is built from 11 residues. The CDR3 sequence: CASGNNQPQHF. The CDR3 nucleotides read TGTGCCAGCGGAAACAATCAGCCCCAGCATTTT.

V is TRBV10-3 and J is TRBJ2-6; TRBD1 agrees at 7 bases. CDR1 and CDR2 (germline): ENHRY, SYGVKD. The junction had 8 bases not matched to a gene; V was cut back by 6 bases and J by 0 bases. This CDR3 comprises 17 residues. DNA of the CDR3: TGTGCCATCAGAACAGGGGACGGGACCTCTGGGGCCAACGTCCTGACTTTC. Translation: CAIRTGDGTSGANVLTF.

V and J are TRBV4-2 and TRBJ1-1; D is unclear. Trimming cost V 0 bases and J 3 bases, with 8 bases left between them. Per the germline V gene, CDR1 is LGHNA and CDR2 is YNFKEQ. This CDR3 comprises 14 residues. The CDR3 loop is CASSQEGRDTEAFF. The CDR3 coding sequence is TGTGCCAGCAGCCAAGAGGGTAGGGACACTGAAGCTTTCTTT.

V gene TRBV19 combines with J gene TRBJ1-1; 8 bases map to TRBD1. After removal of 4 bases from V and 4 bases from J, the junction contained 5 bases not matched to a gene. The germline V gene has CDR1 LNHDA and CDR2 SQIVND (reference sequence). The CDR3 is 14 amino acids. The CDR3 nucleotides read TGTGCCAGTAGTAGGGGACAGGTGGGCACTGAAGCTTTCTTT. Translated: CASSRGQVGTEAFF.

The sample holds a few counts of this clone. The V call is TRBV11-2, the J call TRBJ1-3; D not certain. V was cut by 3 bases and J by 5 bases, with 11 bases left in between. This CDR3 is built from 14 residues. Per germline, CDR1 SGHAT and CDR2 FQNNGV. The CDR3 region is CASSFDGERNTIYF. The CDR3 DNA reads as TGTGCCAGCAGCTTCGACGGGGAAAGAAACACCATATATTTT.

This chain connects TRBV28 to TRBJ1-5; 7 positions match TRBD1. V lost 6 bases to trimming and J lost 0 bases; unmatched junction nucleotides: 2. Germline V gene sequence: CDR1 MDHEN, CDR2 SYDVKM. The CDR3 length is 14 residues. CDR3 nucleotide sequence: TGTGCCAGCAGCCGGGACAGTAGCAATCAGCCCCAGCATTTT. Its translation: CASSRDSSNQPQHF.

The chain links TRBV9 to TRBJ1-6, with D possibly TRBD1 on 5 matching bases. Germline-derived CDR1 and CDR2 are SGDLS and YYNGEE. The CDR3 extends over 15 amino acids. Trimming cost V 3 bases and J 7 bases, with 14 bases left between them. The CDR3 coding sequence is TGTGCCAGCAGCGCAATGGGGCAGGCCAATTCACCCCTCCACTTT. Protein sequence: CASSAMGQANSPLHF.

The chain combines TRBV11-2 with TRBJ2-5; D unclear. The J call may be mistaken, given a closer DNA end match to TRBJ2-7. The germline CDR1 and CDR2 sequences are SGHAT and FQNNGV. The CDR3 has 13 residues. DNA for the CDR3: TGTGCCAGCAGCGTTCAAGATTTTTCCGAGCAGTACTTC. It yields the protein CASSVQDFSEQYF.

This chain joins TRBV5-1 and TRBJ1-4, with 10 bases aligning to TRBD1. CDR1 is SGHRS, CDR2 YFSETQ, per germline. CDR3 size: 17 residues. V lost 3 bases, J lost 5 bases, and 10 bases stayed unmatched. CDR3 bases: TGCGCCAGCAGCTACTATTCTCCGGGACAGGGGAATGAAAAACTGTTTTTT. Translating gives CASSYYSPGQGNEKLFF.

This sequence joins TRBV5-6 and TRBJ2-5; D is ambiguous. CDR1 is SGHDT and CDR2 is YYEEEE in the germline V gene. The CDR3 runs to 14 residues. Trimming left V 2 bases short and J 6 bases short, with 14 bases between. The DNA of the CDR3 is TGTGCCAGCAGCTTCGGCACGGATAAGAAGACCCAGTACTTC. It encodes CASSFGTDKKTQYF.

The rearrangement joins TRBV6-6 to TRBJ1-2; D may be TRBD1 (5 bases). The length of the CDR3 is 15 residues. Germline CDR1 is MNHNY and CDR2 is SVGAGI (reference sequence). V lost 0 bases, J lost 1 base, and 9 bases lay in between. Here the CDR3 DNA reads TGTGCCAGCAGTTACTCGGGGGTGGATAACTATGGCTACACCTTC. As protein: CASSYSGVDNYGYTF.

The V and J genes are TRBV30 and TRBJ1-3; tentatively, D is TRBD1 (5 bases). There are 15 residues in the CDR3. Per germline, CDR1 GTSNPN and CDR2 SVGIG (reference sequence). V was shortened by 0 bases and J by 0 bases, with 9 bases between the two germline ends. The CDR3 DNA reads TGTGCCTGGAGTGTTCCCGGGGGCTCTGGAAACACCATATATTTT. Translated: CAWSVPGGSGNTIYF.

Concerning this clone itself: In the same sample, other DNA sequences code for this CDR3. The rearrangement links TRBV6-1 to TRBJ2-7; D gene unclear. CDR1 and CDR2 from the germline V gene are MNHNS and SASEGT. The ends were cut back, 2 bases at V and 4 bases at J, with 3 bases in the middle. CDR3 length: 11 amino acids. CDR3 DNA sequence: TGTGCCAGCAGTGAATTTTACGAGCAGTACTTC. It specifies CASSEFYEQYF.

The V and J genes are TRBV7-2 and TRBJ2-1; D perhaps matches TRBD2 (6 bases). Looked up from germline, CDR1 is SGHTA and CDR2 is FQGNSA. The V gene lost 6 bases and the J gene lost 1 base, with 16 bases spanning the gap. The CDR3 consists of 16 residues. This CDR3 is CASSSYGGRSYNEQFF. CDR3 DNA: TGTGCCAGCAGTAGCTACGGGGGAAGGTCCTACAATGAGCAGTTCTTC.

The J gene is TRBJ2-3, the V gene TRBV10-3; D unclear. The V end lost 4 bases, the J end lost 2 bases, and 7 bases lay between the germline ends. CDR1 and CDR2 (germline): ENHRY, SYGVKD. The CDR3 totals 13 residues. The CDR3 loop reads CAISAALTDTQYF. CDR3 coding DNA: TGTGCCATCAGTGCTGCCCTCACAGATACGCAGTATTTT.

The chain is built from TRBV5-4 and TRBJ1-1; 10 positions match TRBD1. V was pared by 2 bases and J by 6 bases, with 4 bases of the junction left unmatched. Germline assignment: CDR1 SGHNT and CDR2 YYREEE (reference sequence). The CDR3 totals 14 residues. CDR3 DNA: TGTGCCAGCAGCTTCCCGGACAGGGGGGCTGAAGCTTTCTTT. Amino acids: CASSFPDRGAEAFF.

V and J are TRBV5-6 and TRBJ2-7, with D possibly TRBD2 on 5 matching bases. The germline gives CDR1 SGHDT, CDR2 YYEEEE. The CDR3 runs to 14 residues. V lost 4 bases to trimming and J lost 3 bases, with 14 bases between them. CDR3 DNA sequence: TGTGCCAGCAGCATAACGACTACTTTCTACGAGCAGTACTTC. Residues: CASSITTTFYEQYF.

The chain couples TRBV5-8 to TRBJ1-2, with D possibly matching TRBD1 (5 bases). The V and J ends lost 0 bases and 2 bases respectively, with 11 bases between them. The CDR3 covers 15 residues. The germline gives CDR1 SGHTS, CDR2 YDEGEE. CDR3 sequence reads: CASSLAPGRNYGYTF. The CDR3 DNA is TGTGCCAGCAGCTTGGCACCGGGACGGAACTATGGCTACACCTTC.

This CDR3 is CASSPWTGVANEKLFF. CDR3 DNA: TGTGCCAGCAGCCCGTGGACAGGGGTAGCTAATGAAAAACTGTTTTTT. This chain links TRBV5-4 with TRBJ1-4; 9 nucleotides match TRBD1. The CDR3 has 16 residues. Germline assignment: CDR1 SGHNT and CDR2 YYREEE (reference sequence). Losses at the gene ends were 4 bases for V and 3 bases for J; bases not matched to a gene: 7.

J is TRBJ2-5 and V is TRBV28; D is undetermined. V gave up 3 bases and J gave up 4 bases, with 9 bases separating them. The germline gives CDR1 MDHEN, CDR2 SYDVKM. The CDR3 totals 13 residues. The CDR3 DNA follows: TGTGCCAGCAGTTTTATAGCTCCAGAGACCCAGTACTTC. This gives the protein CASSFIAPETQYF.